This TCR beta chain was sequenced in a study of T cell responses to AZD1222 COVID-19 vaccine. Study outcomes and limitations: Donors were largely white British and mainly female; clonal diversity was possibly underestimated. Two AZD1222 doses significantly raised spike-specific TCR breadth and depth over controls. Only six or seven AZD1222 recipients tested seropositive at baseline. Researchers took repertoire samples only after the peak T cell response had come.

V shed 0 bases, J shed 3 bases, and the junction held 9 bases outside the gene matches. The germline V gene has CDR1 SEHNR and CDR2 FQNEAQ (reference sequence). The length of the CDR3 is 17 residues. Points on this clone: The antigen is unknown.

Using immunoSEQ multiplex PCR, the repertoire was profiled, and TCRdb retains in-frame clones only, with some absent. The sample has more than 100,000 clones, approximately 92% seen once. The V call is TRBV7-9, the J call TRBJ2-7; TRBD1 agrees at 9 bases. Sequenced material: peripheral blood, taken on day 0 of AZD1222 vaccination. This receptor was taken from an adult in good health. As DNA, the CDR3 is TGTGCCAGCAGCTTAGCGGCCGGGACAGGGCAGCGCTACGAGCAGTACTTC. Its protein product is CASSLAAGTGQRYEQYF.